The next 10 T cell receptor beta chains were all read from a single sample in a study of cytomegalovirus exposure and HLA in healthy donors. It was with 60 Vbeta and 13 Jbeta primers that the PCR ran. Only in-frame clones appear in the TCRdb table, and some are missing; sequencing was by immunoSEQ multiplex PCR. The table records about 190,000 clones, 75% to 90% of them present only once. Material for sequencing was PBMCs. The receptors come from a boy between 2 and 10 years old in good health and CMV-seronegative.

This clone has a single count. V usage is TRBV29-1 and J usage is TRBJ2-5; D perhaps matches TRBD1 (6 bases). This CDR3 spans 14 amino acids. From germline, CDR1 is SQVTM and CDR2 ANQGSEA. V was shortened by 0 bases and J by 8 bases, with 16 bases between the two germline ends. CDR3 in amino acids: CSVEDPQNRVTQYF. CDR3 bases: TGCAGCGTTGAAGACCCACAGAACAGGGTAACCCAGTACTTC.

The chain is built from TRBV28 and TRBJ2-1; TRBD2 matches 13 bases. This CDR3 is 14 amino acids long. Germline CDR1 MDHEN, CDR2 SYDVKM. The junction had 7 bases not matched to a gene; V was cut back by 10 bases and J by 7 bases. CDR3 nucleotides: TGTGCCACGCAGACTAGCGGGAGGAATAATGAGCAGTTCTTC. This codes for CATQTSGRNNEQFF.

This clone showed up just a few times. This rearrangement joins TRBV7-2 to TRBJ1-3; D is possibly TRBD1 (5 bases). The germline V and J ends were trimmed by 4 bases and 0 bases, with 10 bases remaining between them. Germline V gives CDR1 SGHTA, CDR2 FQGNSA. The CDR3 totals 15 residues. The CDR3, as DNA: TGTGCCAGCAGCTCCTTGGGGCGCTCTGGAAACACCATATATTTT. Residues: CASSSLGRSGNTIYF.

V gene TRBV5-1 combines with J gene TRBJ2-3; 11 nucleotides match TRBD2. The CDR3 contains 16 residues. Germline V CDR1 and CDR2: SGHRS, YFSETQ. Unmatched junction bases numbered 9, after V lost 4 bases and J lost 5 bases. The DNA of the CDR3 is TGCGCCAGCAGCCCGGAACTAGCGGGAGTCGTAGATACGCAGTATTTT. This gives the protein CASSPELAGVVDTQYF.

The rearrangement links TRBV18 to TRBJ1-2, with D perhaps TRBD1 (6 bases). The CDR3 spans 13 residues. Trimming cost V 5 bases and J 5 bases, with 12 bases left between them. Per germline, CDR1 KGHSH and CDR2 LQKENI. The CDR3 protein is CASSSGGWYGYTF. CDR3 nucleotides: TGTGCCAGCTCATCGGGGGGCTGGTATGGCTACACCTTC.

This clone was counted once. The chain joins TRBV6-1 to TRBJ2-7; TRBD2 matches 9 bases. CDR1 and CDR2 (germline): MNHNS, SASEGT. The CDR3 is 15 amino acids. V shed 1 base, J shed 3 bases, and the junction held 4 bases outside the gene matches. CDR3 in DNA: TGTGCCAGCAGTGAAGTTATTAGCGGGAGCTACGAGCAGTACTTC. This gives the protein CASSEVISGSYEQYF.

V gene TRBV30 combines with J gene TRBJ1-1; D ambiguous. Germline V CDR1 and CDR2: GTSNPN, SVGIG (reference sequence). V was trimmed by 4 bases and J by 0 bases, leaving 12 bases between them. The CDR3 runs 14 residues. CDR3: CAWTRGAVNTEAFF. CDR3 in DNA: TGTGCCTGGACCCGAGGAGCAGTGAACACTGAAGCTTTCTTT.

This clone was detected a few times. This chain joins TRBV27 and TRBJ1-2, with 8 bases aligning to TRBD1. Trimming cost V 2 bases and J 4 bases; bases outside gene matches: 6. The CDR3 has 15 residues. Germline V lookup: CDR1 MNHEY, CDR2 SMNVEV (reference sequence). CDR3 coding DNA: TGTGCCAGCAGTTTAGGACAGGGAGTAGCCTATGGCTACACCTTC. This codes for CASSLGQGVAYGYTF.

This clone has a handful of counts. V gene TRBV15 combines with J gene TRBJ2-3; D gene ambiguous. The germline V gene encodes CDR1 LNHNV and CDR2 YYDKDF (reference sequence). This CDR3 has 15 amino acids. Trimming took off 1 base at V and 1 base at J, with 9 bases between the two ends. CDR3 sequence (DNA): TGTGCCACCAGCAGAGTAACCCTAGGCACAGATACGCAGTATTTT. Amino acid sequence: CATSRVTLGTDTQYF.

This rearrangement joins TRBV5-1 to TRBJ2-3; 9 bases map to TRBD1. CDR3 length: 14 amino acids. The germline CDR1 and CDR2 sequences are SGHRS and YFSETQ. J was trimmed by 6 bases and V by 6 bases; bases with no gene match: 8. CDR3 amino acids: CASTETGGADTQYF. The CDR3 DNA sequence: TGCGCCAGCACCGAAACAGGGGGCGCGGATACGCAGTATTTT.